The rows below give T cell receptor beta chains drawn from one sample of a study of blood T cells in healthy people across ages. Using its own MiXCR run on the 5' RACE reads, TCRdb lists one record per CDR3 protein. Of about 1 million distinct CDR3 sequences listed, 40% to 50% were seen once; the top ten hold 18%. Source material: blood. All receptors derive from a woman aged 55-70 years in good health. CDR3s include the opening cysteine and the closing phenylalanine or tryptophan. D genes are given only for firm matches. Only some rows state a clone size, as once, few, many or a class for expanded clones.

J,D,size,V,CDR3,DNA
TRBJ1-1,-,-,TRBV5-1,CASSTGSTTEAFF,TGCGCCAGCAGCACGGGGTCAACCACTGAAGCTTTCTTT
TRBJ1-4,TRBD1,-,TRBV28,CASRPDRGYNEKLFF,TGTGCCAGCAGGCCGGACAGGGGGTATAATGAAAAACTGTTTTTT
TRBJ2-1,-,few,TRBV6-5,CASSSEDSLDEQFF,TGTGCCAGCAGTTCCGAAGACTCGCTGGATGAGCAGTTCTTC
TRBJ2-5,-,few,TRBV3-1,CASSRGWGIETQYF,TGTGCCAGCAGCCGTGGGTGGGGGATTGAGACCCAGTACTTC
TRBJ2-7,-,few,TRBV5-5,CASSNPAYEQYF,TGTGCCAGCAGCAACCCAGCCTACGAGCAGTACTTC
TRBJ2-1,TRBD2,few,TRBV14,CASSQAQLAGGRDEQFF,TGTGCCAGCAGCCAGGCCCAACTAGCGGGAGGGAGAGATGAGCAGTTCTTC
TRBJ2-7,TRBD2,-,TRBV5-1,CASSSRTSVPYEQYF,TGCGCCAGCAGCAGCCGGACTAGCGTACCATACGAGCAGTACTTC
TRBJ2-7,TRBD1,-,TRBV27,CASSQQGAKIGEQYF,TGTGCCAGCAGTCAGCAGGGGGCTAAGATTGGCGAGCAGTACTTC
TRBJ2-3,TRBD2,-,TRBV20-1,CSASDVVSGTSGVTDTQYF,TGCAGTGCTAGTGATGTGGTATCCGGGACTAGCGGAGTCACAGATACGCAGTATTTT
TRBJ2-3,-,-,TRBV3-1,CASSQGVAQRTDTQYF,TGTGCCAGCAGCCAAGGAGTAGCCCAACGCACAGATACGCAGTATTTT
TRBJ2-2,-,-,TRBV3-1,CASSQPGLLLLFF,TGTGCCAGCAGCCAACCGGGACTCCTACTGCTGTTTTTT
TRBJ2-3,-,many,TRBV13,CASSLGTPTDTQYF,TGTGCCAGCAGTTTAGGGACCCCCACAGATACGCAGTATTTT
TRBJ1-2,TRBD1,-,TRBV7-2,CASSAGTGVVYGYTF,TGTGCCAGCAGCGCCGGGACAGGGGTTGTCTATGGCTACACCTTC
TRBJ1-6,-,-,TRBV7-8,CASSSRRGGSPLHF,TGTGCCAGCAGCTCCCGCAGGGGCGGATCACCCCTCCACTTT
TRBJ2-5,-,few,TRBV20-1,CSTFPGPWGEQYF,TGCAGTACTTTTCCCGGACCATGGGGAGAGCAGTACTTC
TRBJ2-3,-,-,TRBV12-3/TRBV12-4,CASSLTVNTDTQYF,TGTGCCAGCAGTTTGACAGTGAACACAGATACGCAGTATTTT
TRBJ2-5,-,-,TRBV6-2/TRBV6-3,CASSPIPTSYGGQYF,TGTGCCAGCAGCCCCATCCCTACTAGCTATGGCGGGCAGTACTTC
TRBJ2-1,TRBD2,once,TRBV20-1,CSAAAGVGYNEQFF,TGCAGTGCCGCCGCGGGAGTTGGGTACAATGAGCAGTTCTTC
TRBJ2-5,TRBD2,-,TRBV9,CASSAASGPQETQYF,TGTGCCAGCAGCGCGGCTAGCGGACCCCAAGAGACCCAGTACTTC
TRBJ2-3,TRBD2,-,TRBV7-8,CASSFPTSGDSTDTQYF,TGTGCCAGCAGCTTCCCAACTAGCGGGGATAGCACAGATACGCAGTATTTT
TRBJ2-1,-,-,TRBV25-1,CASNGPGRGRNEQFF,TGTGCCAGCAACGGCCCGGGACGGGGGAGAAATGAGCAGTTCTTC
TRBJ2-3,-,-,TRBV2,CANLGKFSPAGTQYF,TGTGCCAACCTGGGGAAGTTCTCACCCGCGGGTACGCAGTATTTT
TRBJ1-3,-,-,TRBV29-1,CSAASRAGGNTIYF,TGCAGCGCGGCATCCAGGGCAGGTGGAAACACCATATATTTT
TRBJ1-1,-,-,TRBV12-5,CASGSSGGAEAFF,TGTGCTAGTGGATCAAGTGGGGGTGCTGAAGCTTTCTTT
TRBJ2-7,-,few,TRBV3-1,CASSQAAGQWSEQYF,TGTGCCAGCAGCCAAGCTGCGGGACAGTGGAGCGAGCAGTACTTC
TRBJ2-1,-,-,TRBV20-1,CSANGDGTYNEQFF,TGCAGTGCTAATGGTGACGGGACCTACAATGAGCAGTTCTTC
TRBJ2-1,TRBD2,few,TRBV20-1,CSALAGVSYNEQFF,TGCAGTGCATTAGCGGGAGTCTCCTACAATGAGCAGTTCTTC
TRBJ2-5,-,-,TRBV19,CASAGNQETQYF,TGTGCCAGTGCAGGGAATCAGGAGACCCAGTACTTC
TRBJ1-2,-,-,TRBV6-4,CASSDADTNYGYTF,TGTGCCAGCAGTGACGCGGACACGAACTATGGCTACACCTTC
TRBJ2-7,-,-,TRBV10-3,CAISERGLGLDEQYF,TGTGCCATCAGTGAACGGGGGCTTGGTCTCGACGAGCAGTACTTC
TRBJ2-7,-,-,TRBV5-1,CASSLSPGKNEQYF,TGCGCCAGCAGCTTGTCGCCAGGGAAAAACGAGCAGTACTTC